This TCR beta chain derives from a study of CD8+ T cells in alopecia areata. In the study overall: The study gave tofacitinib for 6 to 18 months, then 6 months off drug.

Following extraction, RNA underwent reverse transcription to cDNA, which served as the sequencing template. TCRdb's table, derived via immunoSEQ multiplex PCR, lists solely in-frame clones and lacks some. The data show under 350,000 clones, roughly 64% seen once. The table lists this clone with a few counts. J gave up 4 bases and V 3 bases, and 3 bases lay outside the gene matches. The germline gives CDR1 GTSNPN, CDR2 SVGIG (reference sequence). This CDR3 comprises 13 residues. Treatment denoted: oral pan-JAK inhibitor, 5-10 mg twice daily. The starting material was CD4+ T cells sorted from blood, obtained at week 24, from a patient treated with tofacitinib. This receptor was taken from a human donor with alopecia areata. The V call is TRBV30, the J call TRBJ2-1; 7 bases line up with TRBD2. CDR3 sequence reads: CAWSLAEYNEQFF. The CDR3, as DNA: TGTGCCTGGAGCCTAGCGGAATACAATGAGCAGTTCTTC.